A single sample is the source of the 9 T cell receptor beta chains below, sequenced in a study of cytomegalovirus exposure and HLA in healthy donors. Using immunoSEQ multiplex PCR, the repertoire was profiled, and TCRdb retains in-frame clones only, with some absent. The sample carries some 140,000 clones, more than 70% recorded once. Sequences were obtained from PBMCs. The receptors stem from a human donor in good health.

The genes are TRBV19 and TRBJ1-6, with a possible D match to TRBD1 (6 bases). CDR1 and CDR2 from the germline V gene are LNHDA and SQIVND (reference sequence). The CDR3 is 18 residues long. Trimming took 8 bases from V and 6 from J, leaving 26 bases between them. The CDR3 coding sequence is TGTGCCAGTGGCCGGGACAAGGGATCAAAGCGGCTTAATTCACCCCTCCACTTT. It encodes CASGRDKGSKRLNSPLHF.

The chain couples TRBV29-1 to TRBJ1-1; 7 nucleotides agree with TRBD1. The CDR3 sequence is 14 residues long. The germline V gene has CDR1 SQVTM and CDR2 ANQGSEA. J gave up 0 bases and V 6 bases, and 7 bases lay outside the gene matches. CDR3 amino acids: CSVTLQGVNTEAFF. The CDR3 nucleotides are TGCAGCGTCACCCTGCAGGGGGTGAACACTGAAGCTTTCTTT.

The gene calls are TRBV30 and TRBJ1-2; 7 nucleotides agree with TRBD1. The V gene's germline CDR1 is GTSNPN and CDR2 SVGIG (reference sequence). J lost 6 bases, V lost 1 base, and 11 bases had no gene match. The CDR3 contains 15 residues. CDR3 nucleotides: TGTGCCTGGAGTGCCTTCGGGGGACAGAAAAATGGCTACACCTTC. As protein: CAWSAFGGQKNGYTF.

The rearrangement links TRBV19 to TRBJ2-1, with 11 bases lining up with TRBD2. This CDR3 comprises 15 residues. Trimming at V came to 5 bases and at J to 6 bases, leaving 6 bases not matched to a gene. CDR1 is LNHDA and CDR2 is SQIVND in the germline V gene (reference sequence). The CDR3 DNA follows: TGTGCCAGTAGTGCCCCCGGGACTAGCGGCAATGAGCAGTTCTTC. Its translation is CASSAPGTSGNEQFF.

The CDR3 sequence: CASSQEQWQEQFF. The CDR3 DNA follows: TGTGCCAGCAGCCAAGAACAATGGCAGGAGCAGTTCTTC. The chain links TRBV14 to TRBJ2-1; D uncertain. The V end lost 0 bases, the J end lost 10 bases, and 10 bases lay between the germline ends. This CDR3 is 13 amino acids long. Germline lookup yields CDR1 SGHDN and CDR2 FVKESK.

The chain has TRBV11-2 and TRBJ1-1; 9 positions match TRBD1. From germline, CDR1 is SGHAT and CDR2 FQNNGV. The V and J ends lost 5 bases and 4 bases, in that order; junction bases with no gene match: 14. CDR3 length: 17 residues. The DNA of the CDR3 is TGTGCCAGCAGCACACCCGGGACAGGGCCCTCGGGCACTGAAGCTTTCTTT. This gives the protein CASSTPGTGPSGTEAFF.

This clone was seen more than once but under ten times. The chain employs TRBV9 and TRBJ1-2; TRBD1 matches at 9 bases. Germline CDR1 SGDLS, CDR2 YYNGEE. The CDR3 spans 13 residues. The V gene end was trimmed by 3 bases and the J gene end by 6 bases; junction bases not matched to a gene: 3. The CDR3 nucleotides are TGTGCCAGCAGCGGGGACAGGGCAGATGGCTACACCTTC. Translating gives CASSGDRADGYTF.

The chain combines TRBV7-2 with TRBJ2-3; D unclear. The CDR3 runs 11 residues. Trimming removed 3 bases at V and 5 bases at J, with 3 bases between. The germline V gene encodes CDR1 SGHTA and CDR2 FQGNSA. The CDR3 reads CASSFIDTQYF. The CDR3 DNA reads TGTGCCAGCAGCTTTATAGATACGCAGTATTTT.

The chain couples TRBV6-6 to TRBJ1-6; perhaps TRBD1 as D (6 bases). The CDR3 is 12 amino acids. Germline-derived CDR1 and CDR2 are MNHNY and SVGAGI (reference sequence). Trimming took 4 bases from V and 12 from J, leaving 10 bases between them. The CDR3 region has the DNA TGTGCCAGCAGTTCCTACAGGGAACCCCTCCACTTT. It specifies CASSSYREPLHF.